A single sample is the source of the 12 T cell receptor beta chains below, sequenced in a study of T-cell memory formation after mild COVID-19. From the 5' RACE reads, TCRdb called clonotypes with MiXCR, one entry per CDR3 protein. Of approximately 300,000 distinct CDR3 sequences in the sample, more than 15% were seen once. The specimen sequenced was PBMCs or a T cell subset sorted from them (not recorded which). Receptors were obtained from a man aged 18 to 29 who had mild COVID-19 (a few samples of this study predate the infection). Cell type and time point are not known.

V is TRBV20-1 and J is TRBJ2-1, with 9 nucleotides matching TRBD2. V lost 3 bases to trimming and J lost 8 bases; unmatched junction nucleotides: 5. CDR1 and CDR2 from the germline V gene are DFQATT and SNEGSKA (reference sequence). This CDR3 spans 13 amino acids. The CDR3, as DNA: TGCAGTGCTAGTCGCGGGGGGGTACATGAGCAGTTCTTC. Translated, it gives CSASRGGVHEQFF.

This sequence joins TRBV7-2 and TRBJ2-5, with no clear D. The germline V and J ends were trimmed by 6 bases and 7 bases, with 9 bases remaining between them. This CDR3 contains 11 residues. The germline CDR1 and CDR2 sequences are SGHTA and FQGNSA. Here the CDR3 reads CASRRLGTQYF. CDR3 coding DNA: TGTGCCAGCAGAAGACTCGGGACCCAGTACTTC.

V is TRBV6-6 and J is TRBJ2-7; D gene uncertain. V was trimmed by 2 bases and J by 5 bases, leaving 19 bases between them. Germline-derived CDR1 and CDR2 are MNHNY and SVGAGI (reference sequence). The CDR3 spans 16 residues. The CDR3 sequence is CASSYLPASEAHEQYV. The CDR3 DNA follows: TGTGCCAGCAGTTACCTTCCAGCCAGTGAAGCCCACGAGCAGTACGTC.

This clonotype has a single count. V gene TRBV20-1 combines with J gene TRBJ2-2; 13 bases match TRBD2. This CDR3 is 16 amino acids long. CDR1 is DFQATT, CDR2 SNEGSKA, per germline (reference sequence). Trimming took 0 bases from V and 7 from J; bases not matched to a gene: 5. CDR3 nucleotide sequence: TGCAGTGCTAGAGATACTAGCGGGGGGGCCGACGGGGAGCTGTTTTTT. Amino acid sequence: CSARDTSGGADGELFF.

This clonotype has only a few counts. The V call is TRBV7-9, the J call TRBJ2-3; TRBD1 matches 9 bases. Looked up from germline, CDR1 is SEHNR and CDR2 is FQNEAQ (reference sequence). V was clipped by 4 bases and J by 3 bases; unmatched bases: 5. This CDR3 contains 15 residues. The CDR3 loop reads CASSSGQGKTDTQYF. For the CDR3, the DNA is TGTGCCAGCAGCTCCGGACAGGGGAAAACAGATACGCAGTATTTT.

This clonotype showed up just a few times. The chain recombines TRBV6-2 or TRBV6-3 with TRBJ2-1, with TRBD2 as a possible D gene (6 bases). The V end lost 7 bases, the J end lost 7 bases, and 17 bases lay between the germline ends. Germline CDR1 MNHEY, CDR2 SVGEGT. The CDR3 runs to 14 residues. The CDR3 DNA is TGTGCCAGCACCGACTGGGGGGATGGGAATGAGCAGTTCTTC. Translated, it gives CASTDWGDGNEQFF.

This clonotype appeared many times. The gene calls are TRBV7-2 and TRBJ1-2; no clear D gene. Germline V gives CDR1 SGHTA, CDR2 FQGNSA. The CDR3 consists of 12 residues. Trimming removed 1 base from V and 7 bases from J, with 7 bases in between. The CDR3 here is CASSLDDVGYTF. The CDR3, as DNA: TGTGCCAGCAGCTTAGATGACGTTGGCTACACCTTC.

This clonotype came up a few times. The gene calls are TRBV6-2 or TRBV6-3 and TRBJ1-6; the match to TRBD1 covers 9 bases. Germline V gene sequence: CDR1 MNHEY, CDR2 SVGEGT. The CDR3 runs to 13 residues. With V trimmed by 9 bases and J by 10 bases, 7 bases remained unmatched. CDR3 nucleotide sequence: TGTGCCAGTCGTGACAGGGGGGGATCACCCCTCCACTTT. It encodes CASRDRGGSPLHF.

This sequence joins TRBV6-6 and TRBJ1-5; 10 positions match TRBD1. The CDR3 loop spans 15 amino acids. Germline V gene data show CDR1 as MNHNY and CDR2 as SVGAGI (reference sequence). J gave up 4 bases and V 4 bases, and 4 bases lay outside the gene matches. The CDR3 DNA sequence: TGTGCCAGCAGTTGGCCGGGACAGGGGAATCAGCCCCAGCATTTT. Translated, it gives CASSWPGQGNQPQHF.

The chain combines TRBV20-1 with TRBJ1-6; maybe TRBD1 (5 bases). The CDR3 extends over 16 amino acids. Germline V gene lookup returns CDR1 DFQATT and CDR2 SNEGSKA (reference sequence). Trimming removed 1 base from V and 9 bases from J, with 19 bases in between. CDR3 sequence reads: CSARVTGGGAFSPLHF. The DNA for the CDR3 is TGCAGTGCTAGAGTGACGGGCGGTGGGGCCTTTTCACCCCTCCACTTT.

This clonotype was found a few times. The chain combines TRBV12-3 or TRBV12-4 with TRBJ2-7; 7 bases are a match to TRBD1. V shed 2 bases and J 6 bases; nucleotides not matched to a gene: 1. The CDR3 runs to 12 residues. CDR3 coding DNA: TGTGCCAGCAGTTTAACAGGGGCCGAGCAGTACGTC. It specifies CASSLTGAEQYV.

V is TRBV18 and J is TRBJ1-4, with 7 bases matching TRBD1. The germline V gene has CDR1 KGHSH and CDR2 LQKENI. CDR3 length: 14 amino acids. After removal of 4 bases from V and 8 bases from J, the junction contained 7 bases not matched to a gene. CDR3: CASSRDSYEEKLFF. The CDR3 nucleotides read TGTGCCAGCTCACGGGACAGCTACGAAGAAAAACTGTTTTTT.